This TCR beta chain was recovered during a study of blood T cell repertoires in COVID-19. The overall study: Italy, Spain and the United States were the sources of the convalescent and acute COVID-19 samples. T cells, B-cell-depleted T cells, or PBMCs supplied cDNA or gDNA.

Patients of the Seattle cohort, enrolled during active infection, were followed longitudinally. Losses at the gene ends were 4 bases for V and 8 bases for J; bases not matched to a gene: 9. The length of the CDR3 is 14 residues. The germline V gene encodes CDR1 SGHNT and CDR2 YYREEE (reference sequence). In the authors' methods: Reference gene primer amplification in the assay estimated nucleated cell counts. The table came from immunoSEQ multiplex PCR; TCRdb's copy has only in-frame clones and leaves some out. Clone size and V and J calls were adopted from that table, with D and trimming inferred from the DNA. This table holds around 70,000 clones, approximately 93% found once.

Sequenced input: peripheral blood. The clonotype originates from a man between 45 and 60 years old with COVID-19, enrolled during active disease. V gene TRBV5-4 combines with J gene TRBJ2-3, with 8 bases identical to TRBD2. Here the CDR3 DNA reads TGTGCCAGCAGCCTAACCCTTAGCGGGACTACGCAGTATTTT. Translating it yields CASSLTLSGTTQYF.